This TCR beta chain was sequenced in a study of response to subunit inactivated influenza vaccine. Study-level points and caveats: The authors suggested that every seasonal influenza vaccination recruits few new T cells.

A note on this clonotype: Its antigen is not identified.

TCRdb ran MiXCR on the RT-PCR reads and lists one entry per CDR3 protein. Of 300,000 to 350,000 distinct CDR3 sequences listed, about 20% are singletons. CDR1 is KGHSH, CDR2 LQKENI, per germline. CDR3 length: 15 amino acids. The V gene end was trimmed by 4 bases and the J gene end by 6 bases; junction bases not matched to a gene: 8. The clonotype comes from a man in his fifties or sixties who received an inactivated influenza vaccine. The chain links TRBV18 to TRBJ1-4; TRBD1 matches 7 bases. The source was PBMCs from blood, collected 21 months after vaccination. The CDR3 sequence: CASSRPGTEDEKLFF. Here the CDR3 DNA reads TGTGCCAGCTCACGACCTGGGACAGAGGATGAAAAACTGTTTTTT.